This entry is about one T cell receptor (beta chain). This entry is derived from a study of blood T cell repertoires in COVID-19. Study overall: Acute and convalescent COVID-19 specimens originated in the United States, Italy and Spain. T cells, B-cell-depleted T cells, or PBMCs supplied cDNA or gDNA.

Original methodology: Amplification of reference gene primers provided the estimated nucleated cell counts. Generated by immunoSEQ multiplex PCR, the TCRdb table keeps only in-frame clones and is missing some. That table supplies the V and J calls and clone size; D and trimming were determined from the DNA. The profile shows 250,000 to 300,000 clones, approximately 89% of them singletons. Followed over time, Seattle patients had been enrolled while infection was active. The sample comprised peripheral blood. The TCR sequence derives from a woman in her seventies with COVID-19, enrolled during active disease.

Written as DNA, the CDR3 is TGCGCCAGCAGCCAATCCCCTACTAGCGGGATTGAGACCCAGTACTTC. This codes for CASSQSPTSGIETQYF. V usage is TRBV4-1 and J usage is TRBJ2-5; 10 positions match TRBD2. The germline V gene has CDR1 MGHRA and CDR2 YSYEKL. The CDR3 sequence is 16 residues long. Trimming took 2 bases from V and 5 from J; bases not matched to a gene: 8.